A single sample gave rise to the 14 T cell receptor beta chains below, sequenced in a study of T-cell reconstitution after alpha-beta-depleted transplantation in children. For TCRbeta, the library was prepared with unique molecular identifiers. TCRdb reanalysed the PCR reads using MiXCR and keeps one entry per CDR3 protein. The sample shows 300,000 or so distinct CDR3 sequences, 9.9% of them seen only once. The sample here was PBMCs from the stem cell graft donor, taken from the stem cell graft. All receptors derive from a human donor who donated a stem cell graft to a child with SCID.

In its sample, this clonotype was seen a few times. The chain links TRBV7-2 to TRBJ2-7; 8 nucleotides match TRBD1. Trimming removed 5 bases from V and 4 bases from J; junction bases left unmatched: 7. CDR1 is SGHTA and CDR2 is FQGNSA in the germline V gene. The CDR3 has 14 amino acids. The CDR3 region is CASSTADRVYEQYF. Written as DNA, the CDR3 is TGTGCCAGCAGCACCGCGGACAGGGTGTACGAGCAGTACTTC.

This clonotype was observed a handful of times. The chain employs TRBV5-6 and TRBJ2-3, with D possibly matching TRBD2 (5 bases). From germline, CDR1 is SGHDT and CDR2 YYEEEE. Trimming cost V 2 bases and J 2 bases, with 9 bases left between them. The CDR3 extends over 14 amino acids. This CDR3 reads CASSLRGHTDTQYF. In DNA form, the CDR3 reads TGTGCCAGCAGCTTACGGGGTCACACAGATACGCAGTATTTT.

This chain connects TRBV2 to TRBJ2-7, with D unresolved. The CDR3 runs to 13 residues. V lost 7 bases, J lost 3 bases, and 13 bases lay in between. Germline loops: CDR1 SNHLY, CDR2 FYNNEI. Here the CDR3 reads CASNLVLGYEQYF. As DNA, the CDR3 is TGTGCCAGCAACCTGGTCCTGGGCTACGAGCAGTACTTC.

The chain is built from TRBV27 and TRBJ1-2; D perhaps matches TRBD1 (5 bases). This CDR3 is built from 14 residues. Germline V gene lookup returns CDR1 MNHEY and CDR2 SMNVEV (reference sequence). Trimming cost V 1 base and J 7 bases, with 13 bases left between them. In DNA, the CDR3 is TGTGCCAGCAGTTTATACGGCACCGGGGGTGGCTACACCTTC. This encodes CASSLYGTGGGYTF.

There are many counts of this clonotype. J is TRBJ1-1 and V is TRBV4-1, with 8 positions matching TRBD1. Unmatched junction bases numbered 2, after V lost 3 bases and J lost 5 bases. Germline-derived CDR1 and CDR2 are MGHRA and YSYEKL. CDR3 length: 13 residues. CDR3 nucleotide sequence: TGCGCCAGCAGCCACACAGGGGGAACTGAAGCTTTCTTT. It specifies CASSHTGGTEAFF.

The chain combines TRBV2 with TRBJ2-5; a possible D gene is TRBD2 (6 bases). Germline V gives CDR1 SNHLY, CDR2 FYNNEI. V was pared by 2 bases and J by 4 bases, with 14 bases between. There are 15 residues in the CDR3. The CDR3 protein is CASSERRTTGETQYF. The CDR3 region has the DNA TGTGCCAGCAGTGAAAGAAGGACTACCGGAGAGACCCAGTACTTC.

The chain employs TRBV4-1 and TRBJ1-6; unclear D gene. V was trimmed by 0 bases and J by 6 bases, leaving 9 bases between them. Looked up from germline, CDR1 is MGHRA and CDR2 is YSYEKL. The CDR3 extends over 15 amino acids. CDR3 protein: CASSQEDGPNSPLHF. CDR3 bases: TGCGCCAGCAGCCAAGAGGACGGACCTAATTCACCCCTCCACTTT.

V gene TRBV10-3 combines with J gene TRBJ2-1, with TRBD2 matching 11 bases. The J segment lost 0 bases and the V segment lost 6 bases, leaving 7 bases of the junction unmatched. The CDR3 is 17 residues long. The V gene's germline CDR1 is ENHRY and CDR2 SYGVKD. CDR3 in amino acids: CAIRGGLAVNSYNEQFF. CDR3 bases: TGTGCCATCAGGGGGGGACTAGCGGTAAACTCCTACAATGAGCAGTTCTTC.

The J gene is TRBJ2-1, the V gene TRBV12-3 or TRBV12-4, with 12 bases that match TRBD2. The V gene end was trimmed by 7 bases and the J gene end by 6 bases; junction bases not matched to a gene: 7. The CDR3 is made up of 15 amino acids. Written as DNA, the CDR3 is TGTGCCAGCATCTTAGGACTAGCGGGGAGCAATGAGCAGTTCTTC. It specifies CASILGLAGSNEQFF.

This clonotype occurred many times. J is TRBJ2-3 and V is TRBV7-2; no clear D. Germline values: CDR1 SGHTA, CDR2 FQGNSA. This CDR3 is built from 16 residues. V shed 1 base and J shed 1 base, with 12 bases lying between them. CDR3 sequence: CASSLDIPGGTDTQYF. The CDR3 nucleotides read TGTGCCAGCAGCTTAGACATCCCAGGAGGCACAGATACGCAGTATTTT.

At least ten counts were recorded for this clonotype. The rearrangement uses TRBV12-3 or TRBV12-4 and TRBJ1-1; D unresolved. The CDR3 covers 12 residues. Trimming removed 6 bases from V and 7 bases from J, with 12 bases in between. DNA for the CDR3: TGTGCCAGCAGCTTTCGGGTTAGTGAAGCTTTCTTT. The encoded protein is CASSFRVSEAFF.

This clonotype was counted ten times or more. This chain uses TRBV12-3 or TRBV12-4 with TRBJ2-2; a weak D match, TRBD2 (5 bases). The CDR3 is 15 residues long. The ends were cut back, 5 bases at V and 4 bases at J, with 14 bases in the middle. The CDR3 loop reads CASSPPASITGELFF. In DNA form, the CDR3 reads TGTGCCAGCAGTCCCCCTGCTAGCATCACCGGGGAGCTGTTTTTT.

The chain has TRBV18 and TRBJ2-5; 11 positions match TRBD1. This CDR3 comprises 14 residues. V shed 3 bases and J 5 bases; nucleotides not matched to a gene: 2. CDR1 is KGHSH and CDR2 is LQKENI in the germline V gene. The CDR3: CASSPRDRGETQYF. The CDR3 nucleotides are TGTGCCAGCTCACCGCGGGACAGGGGGGAGACCCAGTACTTC.

The sample holds many counts of this clonotype. V usage is TRBV3-1 and J usage is TRBJ1-2; no reliable D call. Looked up from germline, CDR1 is LGHDT and CDR2 is YNNKEL (reference sequence). The CDR3 runs to 13 residues. Trimming shortened V by 0 bases and J by 5 bases, and 7 bases separated the two germline ends. The CDR3 coding sequence is TGTGCCAGCAGCCAAGATAAACTTTATGGCTACACCTTC. Translating gives CASSQDKLYGYTF.